This T cell receptor (beta chain) derives from a study of identical twins. Study results and caveats: Sequences that were out-of-frame, alpha and twin-shared displayed an excess of low generation probability.

Carrying unique molecular identifiers, the cDNA also gained a universal primer site through template switching. MiXCR, applied by TCRdb to the 5' RACE reads, yields one record per CDR3 protein. The sample has about 190,000 distinct CDR3 sequences, more than 15% seen once. The sample holds a few counts of this clonotype. Its antigen is unidentified. V lost 2 bases and J lost 2; bases outside the gene matches: 3. Germline values: CDR1 SGHRS, CDR2 YFSETQ. This CDR3 is 15 amino acids long. In addition, the sample was reused for a study of T cells expressing NK-cell markers. That study reports: Of the CD8+ T cells in about 6 donors, roughly 1.0-7.0% belonged to dominant NKG2C+ clonotypes.

The sequenced sample was CD8+ T cells sorted from blood. The TCR sequence derives from a woman under 30 in good health. The chain employs TRBV5-1 and TRBJ2-1; TRBD2 aligns across 8 bases. The chain's CDR3 is CASSFSGTPYNEQFF. The CDR3 nucleotides are TGCGCCAGCAGCTTTAGCGGGACGCCCTACAATGAGCAGTTCTTC.